These T cell receptor beta chains were read from a single sample in a study of CD8 T cells in ankylosing spondylitis. TCRdb recomputed calls from the 5' RACE reads with MiXCR, one row per CDR3 protein. The table lists a few hundred thousand distinct CDR3 sequences, 20% to 25% of them singletons. Sequencing used blood, either unsorted or a sorted T cell fraction (not recorded which). The receptors shown here come from a male donor with ankylosing spondylitis. Each CDR3 is given with its conserved first and last residue. The order of the fields is D gene, CDR3 length, V gene, clone size, J gene, CDR3 protein, CDR3 DNA. The D gene is left open where the match is weak. Only some rows state a clone size, as once, few, many or a class for expanded clones.

D: TRBD2; length: 16; V: TRBV6-1; size: -; J: TRBJ2-1; CDR3: CASSQPRLAGNNEQFF; DNA: TGTGCCAGCAGCCAACCGCGACTAGCGGGAAACAATGAGCAGTTCTTC
D: -; length: 15; V: TRBV18; size: -; J: TRBJ2-3; CDR3: CASSPGGLGTDTQYF; DNA: TGTGCCAGCTCACCTGGGGGCTTGGGCACAGATACGCAGTATTTT
D: -; length: 14; V: TRBV6-2/TRBV6-3; size: few; J: TRBJ1-2; CDR3: CASSWVRAHYGYTF; DNA: TGTGCCAGCAGTTGGGTACGGGCCCACTATGGCTACACCTTC
D: -; length: 14; V: TRBV30; size: -; J: TRBJ2-7; CDR3: CAWRPTGFLGEQYF; DNA: TGTGCCTGGAGGCCCACAGGGTTCCTTGGCGAGCAGTACTTC
D: -; length: 13; V: TRBV3-1; size: -; J: TRBJ1-2; CDR3: CASSQKIWSGYTF; DNA: TGTGCCAGCAGCCAAAAGATTTGGAGTGGCTACACCTTC
D: -; length: 15; V: TRBV28; size: -; J: TRBJ1-5; CDR3: CASSQAGTPNQPQHF; DNA: TGTGCCAGCAGTCAGGCAGGGACACCTAATCAGCCCCAGCATTTT
D: -; length: 15; V: TRBV6-1; size: -; J: TRBJ1-4; CDR3: CASSMQGLSNEKLFF; DNA: TGTGCCAGCAGTATGCAGGGACTATCTAATGAAAAACTGTTTTTT
D: TRBD2; length: 14; V: TRBV28; size: -; J: TRBJ2-1; CDR3: CASRLAGVVDEQFF; DNA: TGTGCCAGCAGGCTAGCGGGAGTTGTGGATGAGCAGTTCTTC
D: -; length: 14; V: TRBV6-2/TRBV6-3; size: -; J: TRBJ2-5; CDR3: CASKAAGDHETQYF; DNA: TGTGCCAGCAAAGCGGCAGGGGACCATGAGACCCAGTACTTC
D: -; length: 15; V: TRBV7-2; size: -; J: TRBJ2-5; CDR3: CASSLAGTPSETQYF; DNA: TGTGCCAGCAGCTTAGCCGGGACCCCCTCGGAGACCCAGTACTTC
D: -; length: 15; V: TRBV7-2; size: -; J: TRBJ2-4; CDR3: CASSLAGLGKNIQYF; DNA: TGTGCCAGCAGCTTAGCCGGGTTGGGCAAAAACATTCAGTACTTC
D: TRBD2; length: 22; V: TRBV27; size: few; J: TRBJ2-1; CDR3: CASSSISRFGAGGPSRNNEQFF; DNA: TGTGCCAGCAGTTCAATTTCCCGCTTCGGGGCGGGAGGGCCCTCGAGAAACAATGAGCAGTTCTTC
D: -; length: 17; V: TRBV4-1; size: few; J: TRBJ1-2; CDR3: CASSQNAQFGLNYGYTF; DNA: TGCGCCAGCAGCCAAAATGCTCAATTTGGACTTAACTATGGCTACACCTTC